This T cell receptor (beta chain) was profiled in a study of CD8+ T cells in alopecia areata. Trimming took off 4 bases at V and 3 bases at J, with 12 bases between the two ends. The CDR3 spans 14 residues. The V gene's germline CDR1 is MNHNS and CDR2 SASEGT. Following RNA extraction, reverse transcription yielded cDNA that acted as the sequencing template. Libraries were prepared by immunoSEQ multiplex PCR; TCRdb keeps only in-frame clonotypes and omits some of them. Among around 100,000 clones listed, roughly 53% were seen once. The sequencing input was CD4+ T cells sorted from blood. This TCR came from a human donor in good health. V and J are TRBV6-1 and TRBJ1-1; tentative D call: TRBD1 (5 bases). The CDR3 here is CASSVGVTHTEAFF. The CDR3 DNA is TGTGCCAGCAGTGTGGGGGTCACGCACACTGAAGCTTTCTTT.